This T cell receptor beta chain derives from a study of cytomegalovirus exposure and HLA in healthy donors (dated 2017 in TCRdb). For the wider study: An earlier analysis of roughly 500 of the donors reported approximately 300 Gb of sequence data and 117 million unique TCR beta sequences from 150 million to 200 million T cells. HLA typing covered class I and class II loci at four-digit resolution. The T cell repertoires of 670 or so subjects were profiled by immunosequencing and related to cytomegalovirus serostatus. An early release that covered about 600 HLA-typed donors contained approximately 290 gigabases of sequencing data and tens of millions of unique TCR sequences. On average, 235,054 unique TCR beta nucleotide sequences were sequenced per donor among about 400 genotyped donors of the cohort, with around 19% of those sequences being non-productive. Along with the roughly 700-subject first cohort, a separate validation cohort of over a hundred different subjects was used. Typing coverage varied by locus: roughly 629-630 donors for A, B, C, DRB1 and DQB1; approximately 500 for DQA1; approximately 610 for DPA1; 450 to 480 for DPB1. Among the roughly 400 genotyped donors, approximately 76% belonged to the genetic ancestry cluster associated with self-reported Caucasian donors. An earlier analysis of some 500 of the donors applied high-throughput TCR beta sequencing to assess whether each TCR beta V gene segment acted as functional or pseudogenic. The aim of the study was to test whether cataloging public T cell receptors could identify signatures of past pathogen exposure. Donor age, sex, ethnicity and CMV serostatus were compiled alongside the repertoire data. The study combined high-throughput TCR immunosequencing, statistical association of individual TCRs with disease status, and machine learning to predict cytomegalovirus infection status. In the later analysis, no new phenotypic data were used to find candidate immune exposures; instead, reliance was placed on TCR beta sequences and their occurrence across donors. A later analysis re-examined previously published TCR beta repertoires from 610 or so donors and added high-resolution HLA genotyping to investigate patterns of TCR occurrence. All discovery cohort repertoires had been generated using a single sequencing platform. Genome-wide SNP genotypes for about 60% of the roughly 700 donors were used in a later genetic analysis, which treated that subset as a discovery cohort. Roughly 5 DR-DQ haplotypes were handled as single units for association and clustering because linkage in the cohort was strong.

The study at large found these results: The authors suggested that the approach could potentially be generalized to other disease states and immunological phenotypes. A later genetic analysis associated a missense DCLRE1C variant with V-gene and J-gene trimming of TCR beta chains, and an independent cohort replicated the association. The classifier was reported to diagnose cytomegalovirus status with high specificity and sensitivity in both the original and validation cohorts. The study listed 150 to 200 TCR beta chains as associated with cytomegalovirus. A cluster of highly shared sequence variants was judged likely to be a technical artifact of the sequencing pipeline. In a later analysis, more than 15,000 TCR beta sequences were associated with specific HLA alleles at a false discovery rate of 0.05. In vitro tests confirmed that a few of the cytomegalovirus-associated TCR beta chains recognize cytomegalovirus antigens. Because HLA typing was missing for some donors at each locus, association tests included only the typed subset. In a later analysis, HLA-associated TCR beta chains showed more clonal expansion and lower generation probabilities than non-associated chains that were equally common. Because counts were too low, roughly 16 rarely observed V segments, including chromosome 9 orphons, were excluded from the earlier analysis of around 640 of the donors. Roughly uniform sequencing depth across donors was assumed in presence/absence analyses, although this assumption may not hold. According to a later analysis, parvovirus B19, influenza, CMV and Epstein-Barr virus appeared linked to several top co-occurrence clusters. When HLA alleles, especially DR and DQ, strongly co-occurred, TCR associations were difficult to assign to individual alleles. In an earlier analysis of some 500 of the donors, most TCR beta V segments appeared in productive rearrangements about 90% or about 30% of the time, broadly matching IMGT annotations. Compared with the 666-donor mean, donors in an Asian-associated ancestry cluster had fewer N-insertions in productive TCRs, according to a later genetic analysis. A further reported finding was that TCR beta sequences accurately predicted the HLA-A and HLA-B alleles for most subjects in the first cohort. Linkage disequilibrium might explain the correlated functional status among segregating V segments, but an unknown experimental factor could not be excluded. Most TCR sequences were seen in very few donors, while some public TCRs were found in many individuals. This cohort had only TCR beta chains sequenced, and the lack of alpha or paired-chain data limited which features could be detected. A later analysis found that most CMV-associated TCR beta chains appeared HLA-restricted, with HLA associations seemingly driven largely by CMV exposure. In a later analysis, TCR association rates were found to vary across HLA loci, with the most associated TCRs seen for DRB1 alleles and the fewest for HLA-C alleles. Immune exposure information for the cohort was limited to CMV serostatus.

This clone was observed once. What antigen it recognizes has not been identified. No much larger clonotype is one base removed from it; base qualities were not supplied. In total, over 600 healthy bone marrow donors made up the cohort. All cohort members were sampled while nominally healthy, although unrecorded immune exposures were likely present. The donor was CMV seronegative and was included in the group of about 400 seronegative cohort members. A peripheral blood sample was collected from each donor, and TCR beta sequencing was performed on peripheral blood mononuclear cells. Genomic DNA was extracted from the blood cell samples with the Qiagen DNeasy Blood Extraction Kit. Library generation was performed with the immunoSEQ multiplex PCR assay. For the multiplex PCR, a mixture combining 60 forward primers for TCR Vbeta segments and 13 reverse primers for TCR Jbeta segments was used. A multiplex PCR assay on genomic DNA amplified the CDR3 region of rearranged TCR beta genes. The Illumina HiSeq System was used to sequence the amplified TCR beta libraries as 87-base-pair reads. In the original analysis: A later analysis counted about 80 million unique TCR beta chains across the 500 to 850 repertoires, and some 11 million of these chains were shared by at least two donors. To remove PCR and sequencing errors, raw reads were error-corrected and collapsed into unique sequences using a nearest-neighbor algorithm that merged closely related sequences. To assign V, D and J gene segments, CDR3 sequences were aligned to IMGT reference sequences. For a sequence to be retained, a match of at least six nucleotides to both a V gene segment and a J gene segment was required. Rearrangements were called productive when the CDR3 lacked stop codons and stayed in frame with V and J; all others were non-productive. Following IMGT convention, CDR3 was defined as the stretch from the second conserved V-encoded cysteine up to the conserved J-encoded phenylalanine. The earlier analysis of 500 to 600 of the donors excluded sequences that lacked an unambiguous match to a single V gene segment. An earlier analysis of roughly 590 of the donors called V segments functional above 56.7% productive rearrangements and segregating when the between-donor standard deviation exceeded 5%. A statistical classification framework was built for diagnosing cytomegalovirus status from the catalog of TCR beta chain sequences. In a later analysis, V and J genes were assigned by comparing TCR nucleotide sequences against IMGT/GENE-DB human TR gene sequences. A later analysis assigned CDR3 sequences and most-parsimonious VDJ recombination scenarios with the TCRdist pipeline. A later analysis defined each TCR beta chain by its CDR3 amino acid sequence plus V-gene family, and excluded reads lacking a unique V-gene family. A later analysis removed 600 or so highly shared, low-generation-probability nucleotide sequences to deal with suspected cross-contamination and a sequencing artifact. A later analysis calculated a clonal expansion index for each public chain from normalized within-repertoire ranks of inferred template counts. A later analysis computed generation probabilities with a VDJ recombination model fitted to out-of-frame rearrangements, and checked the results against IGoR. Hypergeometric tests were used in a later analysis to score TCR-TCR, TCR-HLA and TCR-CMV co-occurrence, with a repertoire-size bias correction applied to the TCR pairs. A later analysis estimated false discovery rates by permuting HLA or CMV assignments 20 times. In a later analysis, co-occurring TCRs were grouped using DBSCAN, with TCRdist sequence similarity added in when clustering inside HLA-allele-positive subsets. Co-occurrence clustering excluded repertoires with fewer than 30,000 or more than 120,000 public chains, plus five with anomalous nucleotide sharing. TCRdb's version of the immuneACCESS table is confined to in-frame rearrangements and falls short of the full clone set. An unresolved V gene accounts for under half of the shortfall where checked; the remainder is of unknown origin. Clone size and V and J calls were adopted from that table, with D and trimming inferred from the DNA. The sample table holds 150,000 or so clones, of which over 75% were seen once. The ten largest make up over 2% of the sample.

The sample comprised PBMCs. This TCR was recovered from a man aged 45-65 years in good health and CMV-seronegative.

CDR3 protein: CASSPDGEGPIVDTEAFF. The bases read TGTGCCAGCAGTCCGGATGGGGAGGGGCCCATCGTGGACACTGAAGCTTTCTTT. This receptor chain uses TRBV27 and TRBJ1-1; perhaps TRBD1 is the D gene, with 5 bases matching. The germline V gene encodes CDR1 MNHEY and CDR2 SMNVEV (reference sequence). The V end loses 5 bases and the J end loses 3 bases, and a stretch of 25 bases separates them. From the cysteine up to the phenylalanine, the CDR3 has a length of 18 residues. The sequence is cut down to CDR3 DNA, 54 bases in frame from base 1.